This paragraph covers one TCR beta chain sequence. Deletions cut 5 bases from V and 7 bases from J, with 15 bases between. CDR3 size: 14 residues. CDR1 and CDR2 (germline): MNHEY, SMNVEV (reference sequence). The data originate from a study of cytomegalovirus exposure and HLA in healthy donors. Study in general: In a later analysis, it was reported that the roughly 120 validation repertoires had been produced on the same platform as the 550 to 850 repertoires belonging to the first cohort.

Sequenced by immunoSEQ multiplex PCR; TCRdb stores in-frame clones only, minus some. Among about 160,000 clones, roughly 86% were seen once, and the ten largest hold around a tenth. V usage is TRBV27 and J usage is TRBJ2-1; a possible D gene is TRBD2 (5 bases). The specimen was PBMCs. The TCR originated in a young woman in good health and CMV-seropositive. In nucleotides, the CDR3 is TGTGCCAGCAGTATAGACTACTCTCGGAATGAGCAGTTCTTC. Residues: CASSIDYSRNEQFF.